The 19 T cell receptor beta chains listed next were all sequenced from one sample in a study of blood T cells in healthy people across ages. Primed by a sample-barcoded 5' primer and a J-beta primer mix, a second PCR proceeded for about 6 to 12 cycles. TCRdb analysed the 5' RACE reads with MiXCR anew, one entry per CDR3 protein. Seen here are hundreds of thousands of distinct CDR3 sequences, around 24% observed once, and the top ten hold 2.5% to 3.5%. The same data also contributed to another study, on T cells of mothers and their children.

Sequencing was performed on blood. The receptors derive from a boy aged 5-17 years in good health.

The chain links TRBV12-3 or TRBV12-4 to TRBJ2-4; a weak D match, TRBD2 (5 bases). The CDR3 has 16 residues. V was cut by 5 bases and J by 1 base, with 15 bases left in between. Written as DNA, the CDR3 is TGTGCCAGCAGTACTCCGAGTAGCGTTGCCAAAAACATTCAGTACTTC. Its protein is CASSTPSSVAKNIQYF.

This clonotype was recorded only once. This chain connects TRBV5-5 to TRBJ1-1; no reliable D call. CDR1 and CDR2 (germline): SGHKS, YYEKEE (reference sequence). Trimming shortened V by 0 bases and J by 0 bases, and 15 bases separated the two germline ends. The CDR3 runs 17 residues. The CDR3 bases are TGTGCCAGCAGCTTGGGATTGACCGGAGCCATGAACACTGAAGCTTTCTTT. This sequence encodes CASSLGLTGAMNTEAFF.

The genes are TRBV7-3 and TRBJ2-7; 7 bases are a match to TRBD1. The V segment lost 5 bases and the J segment 1 base; nucleotides outside the gene matches: 8. The CDR3 consists of 15 residues. Looked up from germline, CDR1 is SGHTA and CDR2 is FQGTGA. CDR3 protein: CASSQGVGSSYEQYF. CDR3 in DNA: TGTGCCAGCAGCCAGGGGGTAGGGAGTTCCTACGAGCAGTACTTC.

J is TRBJ2-2 and V is TRBV29-1, with TRBD2 identical over 12 bases. Germline V gene sequence: CDR1 SQVTM, CDR2 ANQGSEA. The CDR3 runs to 16 residues. V was pared by 0 bases and J by 6 bases, with 5 bases of the junction left unmatched. The CDR3 sequence is CSVEDPTSGGPGELFF. CDR3 DNA sequence: TGCAGCGTTGAAGATCCTACTAGCGGGGGGCCCGGGGAGCTGTTTTTT.

The chain carries TRBV2 and TRBJ1-4; possible D gene TRBD1, 6 bases. The V end lost 6 bases, the J end lost 6 bases, and 11 bases lay between the germline ends. Germline CDR1 reads SNHLY; CDR2 reads FYNNEI. The CDR3 is 13 residues long. This chain's CDR3 is CASRGGPHEKLFF. The DNA of the CDR3 is TGTGCCAGCAGGGGGGGGCCACATGAAAAACTGTTTTTT.

This sequence joins TRBV5-6 and TRBJ2-5; 7 nucleotides match TRBD2. Trimming at V came to 4 bases and at J to 4 bases, leaving 10 bases not matched to a gene. Per the germline V gene, CDR1 is SGHDT and CDR2 is YYEEEE. The CDR3 has 15 residues. This CDR3 reads CASSEGLGSGETQYF. The CDR3 DNA follows: TGTGCCAGCAGCGAAGGACTAGGGAGCGGAGAGACCCAGTACTTC.

Comments on this clonotype: Here the CDR3 omits its conserved ending phenylalanine or tryptophan, so a read error is the likely source. The rearrangement links TRBV5-1 to TRBJ2-3, with D hard to call. The CDR3 length is 12 residues. The germline V and J ends were trimmed by 1 base and 5 bases, with 5 bases remaining between them. Per germline, CDR1 SGHRS and CDR2 YFSETQ. The CDR3 DNA reads TGCGCCAGCAGCTTGAGGCTAGATACGCAGTATCTT. It translates to CASSLRLDTQYL.

This sequence joins TRBV27 and TRBJ1-5; D unresolved. CDR3 length: 13 residues. The V gene lost 6 bases and the J gene lost 4 bases, with 10 bases spanning the gap. CDR1 is MNHEY, CDR2 SMNVEV, per germline (reference sequence). The CDR3 loop reads CASSISVNQPQHF. The DNA for the CDR3 is TGTGCCAGCAGCATATCGGTAAATCAGCCCCAGCATTTT.

The rearrangement links TRBV29-1 to TRBJ2-1, with TRBD2 identical over 8 bases. With V trimmed by 4 bases and J by 8 bases, 7 bases remained unmatched. The CDR3 has 13 residues. Germline CDR1 and CDR2: SQVTM and ANQGSEA. CDR3 DNA: TGCAGCGTTGTAAGCGGGAGAAACGATGAGCAGTTCTTC. Translation gives CSVVSGRNDEQFF.

This clonotype was counted a few times. This rearrangement joins TRBV20-1 to TRBJ2-2; 7 bases map to TRBD1. Per germline, CDR1 DFQATT and CDR2 SNEGSKA (reference sequence). V shed 6 bases, J shed 3 bases, and the junction held 7 bases outside the gene matches. The CDR3 consists of 14 residues. The CDR3 sequence: CSAMDRSYTGELFF. Here the CDR3 DNA reads TGCAGTGCGATGGACAGGTCCTACACCGGGGAGCTGTTTTTT.

The genes are TRBV7-3 and TRBJ2-1; a weak D match, TRBD2 (5 bases). The germline V gene encodes CDR1 SGHTA and CDR2 FQGTGA. The CDR3 has 17 residues. Trimming removed 4 bases at V and 11 bases at J, with 27 bases between. The CDR3 nucleotides are TGTGCCAGCAGCTCAAAAAGTGCGCGGCTACCCGGGGAGAAGCAGTTCTTC. Translating it yields CASSSKSARLPGEKQFF. Full variable domain (outside the CDR3, taken from reference TRBV7-3 and TRBJ2-1): GAGVSQTPSNKVTEKGKYVELRCDPISGHTALYWYRQSLGQGPEFLIYFQGTGAADDSGLPNDRFFAVRPEGSVSTLKIQRTERGDSAVYLCASSSKSARLPGEKQFFGPGTRLTVL.

V is TRBV20-1 and J is TRBJ1-5; unclear D gene. Germline V lookup: CDR1 DFQATT, CDR2 SNEGSKA (reference sequence). Deletions cut 4 bases from V and 2 bases from J, with 15 bases between. The CDR3 spans 15 residues. The DNA of the CDR3 is TGCAGTGCTATCTCCCGGGATCGGCGCAATCAGCCCCAGCATTTT. Translating it yields CSAISRDRRNQPQHF.

J is TRBJ1-4 and V is TRBV5-1; 7 bases map to TRBD1. The CDR3 covers 17 residues. The V gene end was trimmed by 1 base and the J gene end by 0 bases; junction bases not matched to a gene: 6. The V gene's germline CDR1 is SGHRS and CDR2 YFSETQ. CDR3 loop: CASSLTSQGATNEKLFF. In DNA, the CDR3 is TGCGCCAGCAGCTTGACGTCCCAGGGGGCAACTAATGAAAAACTGTTTTTT.

V and J are TRBV7-2 and TRBJ2-5; tentatively, D is TRBD1 (7 bases). This CDR3 region has 15 residues. V dropped 3 bases and J dropped 4 bases, with 15 bases sitting between them. Per germline, CDR1 SGHTA and CDR2 FQGNSA. The CDR3 sequence is CASSFPGGRGETQYF. The CDR3 nucleotides read TGTGCCAGCAGCTTTCCAGGGGGGCGAGGAGAGACCCAGTACTTC.

The rearrangement joins TRBV19 to TRBJ2-2; D may be TRBD1 (5 bases). Trimming took 2 bases from V and 5 from J, leaving 12 bases between them. In germline, CDR1 is LNHDA, CDR2 SQIVND (reference sequence). The length of the CDR3 is 15 residues. This CDR3 is CASSIWFRETGELFF. For the CDR3, the DNA is TGTGCCAGTAGTATATGGTTCAGGGAAACCGGGGAGCTGTTTTTT. The whole variable domain, remainder taken from reference TRBV19 and TRBJ2-2, is DGGITQSPKYLFRKEGQNVTLSCEQNLNHDAMYWYRQDPGQGLRLIYYSQIVNDFQKGDIAEGYSVSREKKESFPLTVTSAQKNPTAFYLCASSIWFRETGELFFGEGSRLTVL.

This clonotype was counted between two and nine times. The chain couples TRBV11-2 to TRBJ2-5; D possibly uses TRBD1 or TRBD2 (6 bases each). This CDR3 has 15 amino acids. In germline, CDR1 is SGHAT, CDR2 FQNNGV. The V end was cut by 11 bases, the J end by 5 bases, with 24 bases between. CDR3 sequence: CASTTISGGGETQYF. CDR3 DNA: TGTGCCTCCACGACTATATCCGGGGGCGGGGAGACCCAGTACTTC.

The chain uses TRBV29-1 and TRBJ2-1; 13 bases match TRBD2. Unmatched junction bases numbered 7, after V lost 4 bases and J lost 10 bases. The germline gives CDR1 SQVTM, CDR2 ANQGSEA. The length of the CDR3 is 14 residues. CDR3 in amino acids: CSVVRTSGSSEQFF. The CDR3 DNA reads TGCAGCGTTGTTAGGACTAGCGGGAGCTCGGAGCAGTTCTTC.

This clonotype was seen more than once but under ten times. The rearrangement links TRBV7-9 to TRBJ1-2; D uncertain. The CDR3 is made up of 14 amino acids. Germline CDR1 SEHNR, CDR2 FQNEAQ (reference sequence). V lost 5 bases to trimming and J lost 4 bases, with 14 bases between them. The CDR3 sequence: CASSKEGASYGYTF. CDR3 in DNA: TGTGCCAGCAGCAAGGAGGGAGCCAGCTATGGCTACACCTTC.

This chain uses TRBV25-1 with TRBJ2-5, with no clear D. V shed 2 bases and J shed 5 bases, with 6 bases lying between them. There are 12 residues in the CDR3. CDR1 is MGHDK and CDR2 is SYGVNS in the germline V gene. CDR3 amino acids: CASSEEGETQYF. The CDR3 coding sequence is TGTGCCAGCAGTGAAGAAGGGGAGACCCAGTACTTC.